The following is a T cell receptor (beta chain) sequence with its context. Its specificity is unknown. V was cut by 2 bases and J by 4 bases, with 12 bases left in between. The germline CDR1 and CDR2 sequences are SGHNT and YYREEE (reference sequence). The CDR3 runs to 14 residues. These data belong to a study of CD8+ T cells in alopecia areata. Study-level results: Possibly as an HLA-related effect, TCR sharing across patients appeared less clear than in mice.

The authors sorted CD4+ and CD8+ T cells from PBMCs. cDNA serving as the sequencing template came from extracted, reverse transcribed RNA. The protocol was immunoSEQ multiplex PCR, while the TCRdb copy is restricted to in-frame clones and leaves out a portion. The sample lists 85,000 to 110,000 clones, roughly 53% occurring once. The sequenced sample was CD4+ T cells sorted from blood. The receptor comes from a human donor in good health. The rearrangement uses TRBV5-4 and TRBJ2-5, with D possibly TRBD2 on 6 matching bases. CDR3 bases: TGTGCCAGCAGCTTAGACTGGCGGGGAGAGACCCAGTACTTC. Protein product: CASSLDWRGETQYF.